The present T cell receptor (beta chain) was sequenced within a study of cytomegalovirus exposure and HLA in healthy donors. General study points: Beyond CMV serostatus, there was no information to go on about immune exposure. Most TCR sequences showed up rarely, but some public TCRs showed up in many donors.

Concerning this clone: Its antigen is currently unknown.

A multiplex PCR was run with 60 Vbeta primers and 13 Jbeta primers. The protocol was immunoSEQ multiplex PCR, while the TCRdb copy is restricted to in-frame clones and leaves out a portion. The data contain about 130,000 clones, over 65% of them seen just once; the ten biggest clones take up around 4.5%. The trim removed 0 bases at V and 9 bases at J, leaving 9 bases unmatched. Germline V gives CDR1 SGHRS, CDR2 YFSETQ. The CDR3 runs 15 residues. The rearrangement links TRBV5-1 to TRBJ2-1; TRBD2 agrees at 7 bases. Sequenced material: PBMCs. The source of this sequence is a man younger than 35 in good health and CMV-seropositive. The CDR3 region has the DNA TGCGCCAGCAGCTTGGACTTTGGGCCGGGGGGTGAGCAGTTCTTC. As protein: CASSLDFGPGGEQFF.